This is a list of T cell receptor beta chains from one sample in a study of technical replicates of blood from a handful of donors. Sequencing was performed with immunoSEQ multiplex PCR; in TCRdb, only in-frame clones are kept and a portion is missing. Of about 78,000 clones in the sample, roughly 93% are singletons; the top ten hold around 0.43%. Input material: T cells isolated from PBMCs. These receptors originate from a human donor in good health. Both conserved end residues are part of each CDR3. The D gene is left open where the match is weak.

J gene: TRBJ2-7; D gene: TRBD1; V gene: TRBV5-1; CDR3 protein: CASSQGQGNHEQYF
J gene: TRBJ2-7; D gene: TRBD2; V gene: TRBV10-2; CDR3 protein: CASSALRGRVDEQYF
J gene: TRBJ2-5; D gene: .; V gene: TRBV7-9; CDR3 protein: CASSSPGLLETQYF
J gene: TRBJ1-3; D gene: TRBD1; V gene: TRBV7-2; CDR3 protein: CASSARQGAFSGNTIYF
J gene: TRBJ2-3; D gene: TRBD2; V gene: TRBV15; CDR3 protein: CATSRDYAVGGSTDTQYF
J gene: TRBJ1-4; D gene: .; V gene: TRBV27; CDR3 protein: CASSLFRTVNKLFF
J gene: TRBJ2-7; D gene: .; V gene: TRBV4-1; CDR3 protein: CASSQAPGRAYGEQYF
J gene: TRBJ1-5; D gene: .; V gene: TRBV2; CDR3 protein: CASSEGAKYQPQHF
J gene: TRBJ2-7; D gene: TRBD1; V gene: TRBV9; CDR3 protein: CASSVRDRAYEQYF
J gene: TRBJ1-2; D gene: TRBD1; V gene: TRBV27; CDR3 protein: CASSLSGRTGGGYTF
J gene: TRBJ2-7; D gene: .; V gene: TRBV4-2; CDR3 protein: CASSHLEGQDYEQYF
J gene: TRBJ2-1; D gene: TRBD2; V gene: TRBV27; CDR3 protein: CASTISAGVLDNEQFF
J gene: TRBJ2-2; D gene: .; V gene: TRBV27; CDR3 protein: CASSLTSGAGGELFF
J gene: TRBJ2-7; D gene: TRBD1; V gene: TRBV7-9; CDR3 protein: CASRSTGTPYEQYF
J gene: TRBJ1-1; D gene: .; V gene: TRBV30; CDR3 protein: CAWRKQVNTEAFF